The present TCR beta chain was sequenced within a study of blood T cell repertoires in COVID-19. Study-level background: Acute and convalescent COVID-19 specimens originated in the United States, Italy and Spain. T cells, B-cell-depleted T cells, or PBMCs provided the cDNA or gDNA that served as material.

Per the original methods: Reference gene primer amplification gave nucleated cell count estimates. Some clones are missing from TCRdb's copy, which holds only in-frame ones; the method was immunoSEQ multiplex PCR. V and J calls and clone size are given by that table; D and trimming were obtained from the DNA. The profile shows 160,000 or so clones, more than 75% of them singletons. The specimen was peripheral blood. The receptor comes from a man in his 60s with active or convalescent COVID-19.

CDR3 sequence: CASSEVGGYGYTF. In nucleotides, the CDR3 is TGTGCCAGCAGTGAAGTGGGGGGTTATGGCTACACCTTC. This chain uses TRBV6-1 with TRBJ1-2; D might be TRBD1 (5 bases). The V gene lost 1 base and the J gene lost 5 bases, with 8 bases spanning the gap. Germline CDR1 and CDR2: MNHNS and SASEGT. This CDR3 region has 13 residues.